Reported below is one TCR beta chain. Germline V gene sequence: CDR1 SNHLY, CDR2 FYNNEI. With 7 bases removed from V and 4 bases from J, the gap between germline ends came to 8 bases. CDR3 length: 11 amino acids. Repertoires were generated with immunoSEQ multiplex PCR, while TCRdb's copy carries only in-frame clones and drops some. The sample comprises about 63,000 clones, 87% of which are singletons, and approximately 0.61% rests with the top ten. These data belong to a study of OX40 agonist ivuxolimab in advanced cancers. The receptor was isolated from an adult with an advanced solid tumor such as melanoma, head and neck, liver or kidney cancer. The V and J genes are TRBV2 and TRBJ2-7; no clear D. The specimen was CD4+ or CD8+ T cells sorted from blood, collected in a trial of the OX40 agonist ivuxolimab. The CDR3 loop is CASTVGYEQYF. The CDR3 DNA follows: TGTGCCAGCACTGTAGGGTACGAGCAGTACTTC.